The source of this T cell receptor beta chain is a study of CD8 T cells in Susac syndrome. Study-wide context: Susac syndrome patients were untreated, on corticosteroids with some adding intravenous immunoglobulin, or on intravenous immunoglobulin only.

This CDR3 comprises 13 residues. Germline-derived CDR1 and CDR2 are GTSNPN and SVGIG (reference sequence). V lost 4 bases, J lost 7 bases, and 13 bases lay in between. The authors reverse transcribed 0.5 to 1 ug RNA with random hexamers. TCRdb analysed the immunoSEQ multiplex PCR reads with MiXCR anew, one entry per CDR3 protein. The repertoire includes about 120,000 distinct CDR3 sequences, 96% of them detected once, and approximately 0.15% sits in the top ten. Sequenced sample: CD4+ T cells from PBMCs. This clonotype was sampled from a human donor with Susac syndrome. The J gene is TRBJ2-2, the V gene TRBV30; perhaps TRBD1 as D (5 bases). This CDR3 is CAWTIQGSGELFF. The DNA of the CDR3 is TGTGCCTGGACGATTCAGGGAAGCGGGGAGCTGTTTTTT.